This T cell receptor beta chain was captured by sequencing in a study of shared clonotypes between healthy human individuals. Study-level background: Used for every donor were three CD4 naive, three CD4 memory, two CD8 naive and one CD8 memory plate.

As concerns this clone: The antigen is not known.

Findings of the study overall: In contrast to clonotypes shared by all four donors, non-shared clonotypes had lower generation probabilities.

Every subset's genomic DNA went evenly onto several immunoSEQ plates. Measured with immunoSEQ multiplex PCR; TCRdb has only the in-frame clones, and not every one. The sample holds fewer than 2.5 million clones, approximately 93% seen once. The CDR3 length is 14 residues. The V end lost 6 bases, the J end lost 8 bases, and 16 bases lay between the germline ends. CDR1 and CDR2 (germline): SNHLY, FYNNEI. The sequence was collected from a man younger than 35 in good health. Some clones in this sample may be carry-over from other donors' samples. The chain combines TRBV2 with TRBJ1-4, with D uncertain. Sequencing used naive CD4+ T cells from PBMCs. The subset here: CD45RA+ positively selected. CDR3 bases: TGTGCCAGCAGGGAAATTGGAGGGAACGAAAAACTGTTTTTT. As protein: CASREIGGNEKLFF.